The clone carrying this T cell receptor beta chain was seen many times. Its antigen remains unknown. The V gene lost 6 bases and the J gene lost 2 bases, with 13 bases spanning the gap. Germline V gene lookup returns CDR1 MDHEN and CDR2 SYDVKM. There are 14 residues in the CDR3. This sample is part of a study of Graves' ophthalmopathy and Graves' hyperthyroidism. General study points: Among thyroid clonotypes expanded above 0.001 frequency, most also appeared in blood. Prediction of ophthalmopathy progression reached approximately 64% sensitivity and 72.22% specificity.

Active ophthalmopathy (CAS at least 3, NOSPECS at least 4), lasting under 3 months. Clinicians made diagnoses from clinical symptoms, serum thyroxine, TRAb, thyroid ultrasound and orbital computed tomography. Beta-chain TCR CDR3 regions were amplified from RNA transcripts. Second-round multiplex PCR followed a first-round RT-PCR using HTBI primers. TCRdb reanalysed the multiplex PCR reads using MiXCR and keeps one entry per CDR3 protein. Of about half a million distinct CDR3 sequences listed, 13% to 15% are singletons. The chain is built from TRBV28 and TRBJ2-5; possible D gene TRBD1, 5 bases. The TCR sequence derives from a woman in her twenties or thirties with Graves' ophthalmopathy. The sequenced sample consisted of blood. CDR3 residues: CASRSQGLQETQYF. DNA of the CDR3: TGTGCCAGCAGGTCCCAGGGTTTGCAAGAGACCCAGTACTTC.